Reported below is one T cell receptor beta chain. This clone was seen only a few times. Its antigen remains undetermined. Per-nucleotide qualities are absent, and no much larger clonotype sits a single base away. TCRbeta CDR3 regions were amplified from genomic DNA by means of the immunoSEQ Assay, a bias-controlled multiplex PCR. Per the original workflow: Nucleated cell counts per sample were estimated from amplification of reference gene primers within the assay. To quantify the absolute abundance of each unique TCRbeta CDR3 rearrangement, sequence reads were collapsed and filtered. For each sample, productive Simpson clonality was calculated as the square root of Simpson's diversity index across productive rearrangements. The source is immuneACCESS, and TCRdb retained only in-frame sequences with V and J called. Part of the clones is not carried over; for the studies checked, unresolved V genes explain less than half of this, and the remainder is unexplained. V, J and clone size reflect that table, while D and trimming were determined from the DNA. Present in this sample are about 270,000 clones, 88% of which were seen just once. Jointly, the top ten make up around 0.9% of the sample.

The sample is drawn from a study of blood T cell repertoires in COVID-19 (TCRdb year 2020). Regarding the study in general: Samples from collaborators originated in the United States, Italy and Spain and spanned both the acute and convalescent phases of COVID-19. The material from the prospective study consisted of cDNA or gDNA derived from T cells, B-cell-depleted T cells, or PBMCs. Deeply sampled blood TCRbeta repertoires from subjects exposed to, actively infected with, or recovered from COVID-19 were included in the dataset. The repertoires were released in a freely available public database meant as a resource for research on the immune response to SARS-CoV-2. Samples came from the ongoing ImmuneRACE study (first 160 participants) plus 1,254 subjects from 6 global collaborators. Sample metadata almost always included a de-identified subject ID, COVID-19 status, age in years and sex. Where available, HLA class I and class II types were taken from metadata supplied by the sample provider and were not determined by assay-based typing. Overall results and qualifications from the work: The quantity of clinical and demographic metadata differed by source and by participant and was supplied without curation.

The CDR3 spans 17 residues, from the cysteine through the phenylalanine. Just the 51-base CDR3 DNA is kept, in frame starting at base 1. Sequences SGHNT (CDR1) and YENEEA (CDR2) are obtained from the germline V gene. Trimming accounts for 2 bases at V and 7 bases at J, while the number of junction bases matched to no gene is 11. Enrolling through a virtual design, the prospective study's participants ranged in age from roughly 18 to 90 years and lived across approximately 25 United States geographic areas. In the prospective study, cohorts were assigned on the basis of participant-reported clinical history obtained from a screening survey and a study questionnaire. Recovered participants in ImmuneRACE Cohort 3 were defined by two consecutive negative NP/OP PCR tests, clearance by a healthcare professional, or resolution of symptoms. In the prospective study, mobile phlebotomists collected whole blood, serum and a nasopharyngeal or oropharyngeal swab from each participant. Prospective study participants could optionally give additional blood draws and questionnaires over an approximately two-month period. Blood samples from the prospective study were shipped frozen or at room temperature prior to DNA extraction.

The chain is made from TRBV11-3 and TRBJ2-1, with 10 bases aligning to TRBD2. Material: PBMCs or T cells enriched from blood (not recorded which). This sequence originates from a woman in her twenties or thirties who had recovered from COVID-19. The CDR3 corresponds to CASSLRAGGPAGNEQFF. The sequence in DNA is TGTGCCAGCAGCTTAAGAGCGGGAGGGCCGGCGGGGAATGAGCAGTTCTTC. Reference TRBV11-3 and TRBJ2-1 genes cover what lies past the CDR3, so the full variable domain is EAGVVQSPRYKIIEKKQPVAFWCNPISGHNTLYWYLQNLGQGPELLIRYENEEAVDDSQLPKDRFSAERLKGVDSTLKIQPAELGDSAVYLCASSLRAGGPAGNEQFFGPGTRLTVL.